The source of this T cell receptor beta chain is a study of monozygotic twins with inflammatory bowel disease. Overall study findings and caveats: Evidence failed to back one strong IBD-linked signal or clonotype. Sharing of clonotypes with others was lower in IBD patients than in healthy twins, and this was especially so with disease activity. IBD patients had lower TCRbeta diversity (inverse Simpson) than healthy co-twins.

TCRdb reprocessed the 5' RACE reads; each CDR3 protein has one entry and no DNA is given. Its table records roughly 320,000 distinct CDR3 sequences. The CDR3 loop spans 14 amino acids. CDR1 KGHSH and CDR2 LQKENI come from the germline V gene. About this clonotype: The antigen is unknown.

The chain carries TRBV18 and TRBJ2-1. The sample taken for sequencing was blood. This sequence originates from a human donor with ulcerative colitis or Crohn's disease, or a healthy co-twin of an affected twin (not recorded which). CDR3 protein: CASSPPSDIDEQFF.